The 20 T cell receptor beta chains below were found in one sample sequenced in a study of T cell responses to AZD1222 COVID-19 vaccine. The assay was immunoSEQ multiplex PCR, and TCRdb's table has in-frame clones only and misses some. The sample lists about 120,000 clones, around 90% occurring once. The source material was peripheral blood, sampled 28 days after the second AZD1222 dose. Receptors were obtained from an adult who received the AZD1222 COVID-19 vaccine.

This rearrangement joins TRBV4-1 to TRBJ2-1, with TRBD2 matching 8 bases. Germline V gene data show CDR1 as MGHRA and CDR2 as YSYEKL. Germline trimming cut 0 bases from V and 4 bases from J; bases unmatched to any gene: 8. The CDR3 covers 17 residues. The CDR3: CASSQEVTSGAYNEQFF. DNA for the CDR3: TGCGCCAGCAGCCAAGAGGTAACTAGCGGAGCTTACAATGAGCAGTTCTTC.

A single count supports this clone. The chain recombines TRBV10-2 with TRBJ1-2; a possible D gene is TRBD1 (6 bases). Germline V gene sequence: CDR1 WSHSY, CDR2 SAAADI. V was clipped by 10 bases and J by 8 bases, with 20 bases between them. CDR3 length equals 13 residues. The CDR3 DNA follows: TGCGCCACCGGAGAGGGGGAGGGACGCGGCTACACCTTC. It translates to CATGEGEGRGYTF.

The V and J genes are TRBV6-5 and TRBJ2-2; D may be TRBD1 or TRBD2 (5 bases each). Germline CDR1 is MNHEY and CDR2 is SVGAGI. Trimming removed 8 bases at V and 8 bases at J, with 15 bases between. The CDR3 runs to 13 residues. CDR3: CASAGTLVGELFF. Written as DNA, the CDR3 is TGTGCCAGCGCCGGGACGCTTGTGGGGGAGCTGTTTTTT.

This rearrangement joins TRBV27 to TRBJ1-1, with D unresolved. This CDR3 spans 13 amino acids. CDR1 MNHEY and CDR2 SMNVEV come from the germline V gene (reference sequence). V gave up 2 bases and J gave up 4 bases, with 8 bases separating them. In nucleotides, the CDR3 is TGTGCCAGCAGTTTACCCTGGAGCACTGAAGCTTTCTTT. As protein: CASSLPWSTEAFF.

This clone was seen only once. The J gene is TRBJ2-3, the V gene TRBV9; D ambiguous. V lost 2 bases, J lost 1 base, and 11 bases lay in between. The CDR3 totals 15 residues. Germline V lookup: CDR1 SGDLS, CDR2 YYNGEE. The CDR3 reads CASSVGPAGTDTQYF. CDR3 nucleotides: TGTGCCAGCAGCGTCGGACCGGCTGGCACAGATACGCAGTATTTT.

This clone was counted once. The chain uses TRBV7-8 and TRBJ2-5; 12 bases are shared with TRBD2. V shed 4 bases, J shed 4 bases, and the junction held 10 bases outside the gene matches. The CDR3 extends over 17 amino acids. Germline V CDR1 and CDR2: SGHVS, FQNEAQ. The DNA for the CDR3 is TGTGCCAGCAGCTCAACAAATCCGGGACTAGCGGGAGAGACCCAGTACTTC. It encodes CASSSTNPGLAGETQYF.

CDR3 nucleotide sequence: TGTGCCAGCAGCGCCGGACAAAACCATTACGAGCAGTACTTC. The encoded protein is CASSAGQNHYEQYF. The rearrangement links TRBV9 to TRBJ2-7, with a weak D call TRBD1 (5 bases). V was clipped by 3 bases and J by 4 bases, with 14 bases between them. The CDR3 is 14 residues long. Germline CDR1 is SGDLS and CDR2 is YYNGEE.

The chain has TRBV19 and TRBJ2-2; no clear D gene. The V gene lost 3 bases and the J gene lost 1 base, with 9 bases spanning the gap. The CDR3 loop spans 15 amino acids. CDR1 is LNHDA, CDR2 SQIVND, per germline (reference sequence). CDR3 nucleotide sequence: TGTGCCAGTAGTATCAAGGGCGTGAACACCGGGGAGCTGTTTTTT. Protein sequence: CASSIKGVNTGELFF.

The V gene is TRBV10-3, the J gene TRBJ1-1; no reliable D call. The CDR3 totals 16 residues. The germline gives CDR1 ENHRY, CDR2 SYGVKD. Trimming took 2 bases from V and 0 from J, leaving 13 bases between them. CDR3 amino acids: CAISETKTGMNTEAFF. The CDR3 DNA reads as TGTGCCATCAGTGAGACGAAGACCGGGATGAACACTGAAGCTTTCTTT.

As regards this clone: Additional DNA sequences in this sample encode the identical CDR3. V is TRBV12-3 or TRBV12-4 and J is TRBJ1-2; D is undetermined. Trimming pared 3 bases from V and 4 bases from J, leaving 6 bases between. This CDR3 region has 12 residues. CDR3: CASSFGVYGYTF. The CDR3 DNA is TGTGCCAGCAGTTTTGGGGTCTATGGCTACACCTTC.

The chain links TRBV29-1 to TRBJ2-5, with TRBD2 matching 8 bases. From germline, CDR1 is SQVTM and CDR2 ANQGSEA. Trimming cost V 4 bases and J 1 base; bases outside gene matches: 11. The CDR3 covers 16 residues. The CDR3 sequence: CSVGLGGERSQETQYF. For the CDR3, the DNA is TGCAGCGTTGGCCTCGGGGGGGAGCGGAGCCAAGAGACCCAGTACTTC.

The V gene is TRBV12-3 or TRBV12-4, the J gene TRBJ1-2; D may be TRBD1 (5 bases). Trimming left V 6 bases short and J 3 bases short, with 11 bases between. The length of the CDR3 is 13 residues. CDR3 nucleotides: TGTGCCAGCAGGAATACAGGAGACTATGGCTACACCTTC. Encoded protein: CASRNTGDYGYTF.

The chain joins TRBV24-1 to TRBJ1-2; D might be TRBD1 (5 bases). The CDR3 totals 12 residues. Germline assignment: CDR1 KGHDR and CDR2 SFDVKD. The V gene lost 3 bases and the J gene lost 8 bases, with 9 bases spanning the gap. DNA for the CDR3: TGTGCCACCAGTGATCGGGGCATCGGCTACACCTTC. As protein: CATSDRGIGYTF.

V is TRBV7-9 and J is TRBJ1-1; D unresolved. Trimming removed 1 base at V and 11 bases at J, with 17 bases between. The germline V gene encodes CDR1 SEHNR and CDR2 FQNEAQ (reference sequence). CDR3 length: 14 amino acids. Here the CDR3 DNA reads TGTGCCAGCAGCTTAGATGGTATCTCTGGGTCGGCTTTCTTT. Amino acid sequence: CASSLDGISGSAFF. The whole variable domain, remainder taken from reference TRBV7-9 and TRBJ1-1, is DTGVSQNPRHKITKRGQNVTFRCDPISEHNRLYWYRQTLGQGPEFLTYFQNEAQLEKSRLLSDRFSAERPKGSFSTLEIQRTEQGDSAMYLCASSLDGISGSAFFGQGTRLTVV.

CDR3 amino acids: CASTYYPTAADSGNTIYF. As DNA, the CDR3 is TGTGCCAGCACCTACTACCCCACCGCAGCGGACTCTGGAAACACCATATATTTT. V is TRBV7-2 and J is TRBJ1-3; D is ambiguous. The V gene lost 7 bases and the J gene lost 0 bases, with 22 bases spanning the gap. Germline V gene data show CDR1 as SGHTA and CDR2 as FQGNSA. This CDR3 spans 18 amino acids.

V is TRBV11-1 and J is TRBJ2-3, with D unresolved. The germline V and J ends were trimmed by 1 base and 0 bases, with 5 bases remaining between them. CDR1 SGHAT and CDR2 FQDESV come from the germline V gene (reference sequence). The CDR3 spans 14 residues. The CDR3 coding sequence is TGTGCCAGCAGCTTAGGCGGCAGCACAGATACGCAGTATTTT. It yields the protein CASSLGGSTDTQYF.

This rearrangement joins TRBV18 to TRBJ1-1; D gene uncertain. Trimming took 6 bases from V and 6 from J, leaving 11 bases between them. The CDR3 runs 12 residues. CDR1 KGHSH and CDR2 LQKENI come from the germline V gene. The CDR3 protein is CASSPGRAEAFF. CDR3 bases: TGTGCCAGCTCCCCCGGGAGAGCTGAAGCTTTCTTT.

This chain connects TRBV25-1 to TRBJ1-1; 8 nucleotides agree with TRBD1. The trim removed 3 bases at V and 5 bases at J, leaving 8 bases unmatched. The length of the CDR3 is 15 residues. CDR1 is MGHDK, CDR2 SYGVNS, per germline. CDR3 sequence reads: CASSERGQGATEAFF. The DNA of the CDR3 is TGTGCCAGCAGTGAGCGCGGACAGGGTGCGACTGAAGCTTTCTTT. Together with reference TRBV25-1 and TRBJ1-1, the CDR3 gives the full variable domain: EADIYQTPRYLVIGTGKKITLECSQTMGHDKMYWYQQDPGMELHLIHYSYGVNSTEKGDLSSESTVSRIRTEHFPLTLESARPSHTSQYLCASSERGQGATEAFFGQGTRLTVV.

CDR3 sequence (DNA): TGTGCCAGCAGGGACGGAAATTCACCCCTCCACTTT. Its translation is CASRDGNSPLHF. The chain links TRBV6-5 to TRBJ1-6; no clear D. The V end was cut by 6 bases, the J end by 7 bases, with 7 bases between. Germline-derived CDR1 and CDR2 are MNHEY and SVGAGI. The CDR3 extends over 12 amino acids.

The rearrangement joins TRBV19 to TRBJ1-2; TRBD1 agrees at 12 bases. The CDR3 totals 17 residues. Trimming took 6 bases from V and 4 from J; bases not matched to a gene: 12. CDR1 is LNHDA and CDR2 is SQIVND in the germline V gene (reference sequence). The CDR3 protein is CASSPGQGARLGYGYTF. The DNA for the CDR3 is TGTGCCAGTAGCCCGGGACAGGGGGCGAGGCTTGGCTATGGCTACACCTTC.